This T cell receptor beta chain was identified during a study of T-cell memory formation after mild COVID-19. Findings and caveats of the study: A balance of CD4 and CD8 characterized clones contracting day 15 to 85, whereas later expanders leaned CD4+. Shrinking CD4+ clones were chiefly CM and EM; CD8+ ones were chiefly EMRA. The appearance of some responding clones in pre-infection memory suggested that cross-reactive memory joined.

Note on this clonotype: What it recognizes is unknown.

TCRdb re-derived calls from the 5' RACE reads in MiXCR, one entry per CDR3 protein. The table has roughly 400,000 distinct CDR3 sequences, 18% seen once. The clonotype was recovered from a man between 18 and 35 years old who had mild COVID-19 (a few samples of this study predate the infection). Cell type and time point are not known. Sequencing used PBMCs or a T cell subset sorted from them (not recorded which).

The CDR3, as DNA: TGTGCCAGCAGGCAGCCCACCCTGCGGGGCGAGCAGTACTTC. Amino acids: CASRQPTLRGEQYF. The V and J genes are TRBV7-8 and TRBJ2-7; D is perhaps TRBD2 (6 bases). Looked up from germline, CDR1 is SGHVS and CDR2 is FQNEAQ. This CDR3 is built from 14 residues. Trimming shortened V by 6 bases and J by 6 bases, and 18 bases separated the two germline ends.